Here is one T cell receptor (beta chain) with its context. What it binds is unknown. The study ran its PCR with 60 Vbeta and 13 Jbeta primers. The protocol was immunoSEQ multiplex PCR, while the TCRdb copy is restricted to in-frame clones and leaves out a portion. Of about 160,000 clones listed, around 76% are singletons. The source of the sample is a study of cytomegalovirus exposure and HLA in healthy donors. Findings of the study overall: The authors confirmed in vitro that three CMV-associated chains were specific for CMV antigens.

V lost 7 bases and J lost 10; bases outside the gene matches: 8. Germline V lookup: CDR1 WSHSY, CDR2 SAAADI. This CDR3 has 12 amino acids. The TCR sequence derives from a man between 60 and 75 years old in good health and CMV-seronegative. The J gene is TRBJ2-7, the V gene TRBV10-2; TRBD1 matches at 9 bases. The specimen sequenced was PBMCs. In nucleotides, the CDR3 is TGCGCCAGCAACCCGGGACAGGGAAGTCAGTACTTC. This gives the protein CASNPGQGSQYF.